This T cell receptor beta chain was found in a study of T cell responses to AZD1222 COVID-19 vaccine. The germline CDR1 and CDR2 sequences are SGHRS and YFSETQ. The CDR3 totals 13 residues. V lost 0 bases and J 6 bases, leaving 7 bases between the germline ends. Profiled with immunoSEQ multiplex PCR; TCRdb holds only in-frame clones, not every one. Seen here are about 130,000 clones, approximately 91% observed once, and the top ten hold around 1%. Material: peripheral blood, obtained 28 days after the second AZD1222 dose. This sequence was found in an adult who received the AZD1222 COVID-19 vaccine. J is TRBJ2-1 and V is TRBV5-1; no reliable D call. CDR3 nucleotides: TGCGCCAGCAGCTTGGAGTTGTTCAATGAGCAGTTCTTC. Amino acid sequence: CASSLELFNEQFF.